The 3 T cell receptor beta chains given below trace back to one sample, sequenced in a study of blood T cell repertoires in COVID-19. Some clones are missing from TCRdb's copy, which holds only in-frame ones; the method was immunoSEQ multiplex PCR. Altogether about 250,000 clones are present, 86% being singletons, with the ten largest covering around 15%. Material: PBMCs or T cells enriched from blood (not recorded which). These receptors were collected from a man aged 18 to 29 who had recovered from COVID-19.

This rearrangement joins TRBV7-8 to TRBJ1-2, with a possible D match to TRBD1 (6 bases). With 0 bases removed from V and 7 bases from J, the gap between germline ends came to 9 bases. This CDR3 contains 13 residues. CDR1 is SGHVS, CDR2 FQNEAQ, per germline. This chain's CDR3 is CASSLAPRGGYTF. DNA for the CDR3: TGTGCCAGCAGCTTAGCCCCCAGGGGTGGCTACACCTTC.

The CDR3 spells CASSLHDRGVHTF. The CDR3, as DNA: TGTGCCAGCAGTTTACATGACAGGGGAGTCCACACCTTC. The chain carries TRBV27 and TRBJ1-2; 8 nucleotides agree with TRBD1. The CDR3 covers 13 residues. Germline CDR1 is MNHEY and CDR2 is SMNVEV (reference sequence). Germline trimming cut 2 bases from V and 12 bases from J; bases unmatched to any gene: 8.

The chain combines TRBV30 with TRBJ1-2; maybe TRBD1 (5 bases). The germline V gene has CDR1 GTSNPN and CDR2 SVGIG (reference sequence). The CDR3 is 12 amino acids. Trimming removed 5 bases from V and 7 bases from J, with 14 bases in between. The CDR3 loop reads CAWGDFVSGYTF. For the CDR3, the DNA is TGTGCCTGGGGGGACTTTGTCTCTGGCTACACCTTC.